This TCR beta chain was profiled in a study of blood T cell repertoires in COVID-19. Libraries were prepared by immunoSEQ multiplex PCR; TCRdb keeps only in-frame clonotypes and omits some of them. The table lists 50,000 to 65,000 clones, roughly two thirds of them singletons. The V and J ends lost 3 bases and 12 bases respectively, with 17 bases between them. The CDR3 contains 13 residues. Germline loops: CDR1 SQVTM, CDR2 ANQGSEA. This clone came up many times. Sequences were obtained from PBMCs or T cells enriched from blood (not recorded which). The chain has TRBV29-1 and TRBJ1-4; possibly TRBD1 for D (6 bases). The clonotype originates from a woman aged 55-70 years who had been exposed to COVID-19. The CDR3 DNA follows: TGCAGCGTTGAGGTGCTTAGGGGGAAAGAACTGTTTTTT. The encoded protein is CSVEVLRGKELFF.